What follows are 25 T cell receptor beta chains derived from one specimen sequenced in a study of blood T cell repertoires in COVID-19. Only in-frame clones appear in the TCRdb table, and some are missing; sequencing was by immunoSEQ multiplex PCR. The sample yields 270,000 or so clones, 80% to 85% seen once. Sequencing was done on a sample of PBMCs or T cells enriched from blood (not recorded which). These receptors were taken from a man over 45 who had recovered from COVID-19.

This clone was counted between two and nine times. V gene TRBV15 combines with J gene TRBJ2-7; 10 positions match TRBD1. V gave up 6 bases and J gave up 0 bases; unmatched junction bases: 5. CDR3 length: 15 amino acids. CDR1 is LNHNV and CDR2 is YYDKDF in the germline V gene (reference sequence). CDR3 amino acids: CATREGQGVSYEQYF. CDR3 bases: TGTGCCACCAGGGAAGGACAGGGGGTCTCCTACGAGCAGTACTTC.

This chain links TRBV9 with TRBJ2-7, with unresolved D. The CDR3 is 16 amino acids. Trimming removed 4 bases from V and 0 bases from J, with 17 bases in between. Germline V CDR1 and CDR2: SGDLS, YYNGEE. The CDR3 sequence: CASSPSGTNPSYEQYF. CDR3 sequence (DNA): TGTGCCAGCAGCCCCTCAGGCACGAATCCCTCCTACGAGCAGTACTTC.

This clone was seen once. The chain combines TRBV19 with TRBJ2-3, with 15 positions matching TRBD2. This CDR3 is 15 amino acids long. V trimming: 5 bases; J trimming: 3 bases; junction bases outside the gene matches: 0. CDR1 is LNHDA, CDR2 SQIVND, per germline (reference sequence). CDR3 sequence: CASSGTSGGTDTQYF. The CDR3 coding sequence is TGTGCCAGTAGTGGGACTAGCGGGGGGACAGATACGCAGTATTTT. The full variable domain, with the rest looked up from reference TRBV19 and TRBJ2-3, is DGGITQSPKYLFRKEGQNVTLSCEQNLNHDAMYWYRQDPGQGLRLIYYSQIVNDFQKGDIAEGYSVSREKKESFPLTVTSAQKNPTAFYLCASSGTSGGTDTQYFGPGTRLTVL.

The gene calls are TRBV11-2 and TRBJ1-1; TRBD1 is a possible D gene (6 bases). This CDR3 has 14 amino acids. Trimming removed 3 bases at V and 0 bases at J, with 8 bases between. The germline V gene has CDR1 SGHAT and CDR2 FQNNGV. CDR3 loop: CASSFNRVNTEAFF. Here the CDR3 DNA reads TGTGCCAGCAGCTTCAACAGGGTGAACACTGAAGCTTTCTTT. The full variable domain, with the rest looked up from reference TRBV11-2 and TRBJ1-1, is EAGVAQSPRYKIIEKRQSVAFWCNPISGHATLYWYQQILGQGPKLLIQFQNNGVVDDSQLPKDRFSAERLKGVDSTLKIQPAKLEDSAVYLCASSFNRVNTEAFFGQGTRLTVV.

V usage is TRBV5-5 and J usage is TRBJ1-1; a weak D match, TRBD1 (5 bases). This CDR3 comprises 14 residues. The germline V gene encodes CDR1 SGHKS and CDR2 YYEKEE (reference sequence). Trimming took 6 bases from V and 4 from J, leaving 16 bases between them. CDR3 sequence: CASTRGGEGTEAFF. In nucleotides, the CDR3 is TGTGCCAGCACCCGGGGGGGGGAGGGCACTGAAGCTTTCTTT.

The chain recombines TRBV6-1 with TRBJ2-7; 7 bases agree with TRBD2. V lost 0 bases, J lost 0 bases, and 8 bases stayed unmatched. Per the germline V gene, CDR1 is MNHNS and CDR2 is SASEGT. The CDR3 length is 17 residues. The CDR3 protein is CASSEASPSGNSYEQYF. CDR3 nucleotide sequence: TGTGCCAGCAGTGAAGCGAGCCCCAGCGGGAACTCCTACGAGCAGTACTTC.

The V gene is TRBV5-1, the J gene TRBJ1-3; D gene uncertain. CDR1 SGHRS and CDR2 YFSETQ come from the germline V gene. V lost 8 bases to trimming and J lost 0 bases, with 15 bases between them. There are 15 residues in the CDR3. CDR3 bases: TGCGCCAGTACAGAGACACACGCCTCTGGAAACACCATATATTTT. Protein: CASTETHASGNTIYF.

This clone was counted at least ten times. The genes are TRBV7-3 and TRBJ2-1, with TRBD2 matching over 11 bases. V gave up 5 bases and J gave up 10 bases; unmatched junction bases: 10. Germline V gene lookup returns CDR1 SGHTA and CDR2 FQGTGA. The CDR3 contains 15 residues. This CDR3 reads CASSLGTSGLGEQFF. In DNA form, the CDR3 reads TGTGCCAGCAGCCTCGGGACTAGCGGCCTCGGGGAGCAGTTCTTC.

This clone was counted a single time. The chain is built from TRBV19 and TRBJ1-5; D gene ambiguous. This CDR3 is 12 amino acids long. V was cut by 9 bases and J by 0 bases, with 6 bases left in between. CDR1 LNHDA and CDR2 SQIVND come from the germline V gene (reference sequence). The CDR3 DNA reads as TGTGCCAGATACAGTAGCAATCAGCCCCAGCATTTT. This sequence encodes CARYSSNQPQHF.

The J gene is TRBJ2-5, the V gene TRBV3-1 (or the pseudogene TRBV3-2); perhaps TRBD2 as D (5 bases). V lost 8 bases to trimming and J lost 0 bases, with 10 bases between them. This CDR3 contains 13 residues. Germline loops: CDR1 LGHDT, CDR2 YNNKEL (reference sequence). This chain's CDR3 is CASVGVDQETQYF. The CDR3 region has the DNA TGTGCCAGCGTCGGGGTGGACCAAGAGACCCAGTACTTC.

The genes are TRBV24-1 and TRBJ1-2; D unresolved. Germline-derived CDR1 and CDR2 are KGHDR and SFDVKD. The CDR3 has 16 residues. V lost 3 bases and J lost 4, with 17 bases in between. As DNA, the CDR3 is TGTGCCACCAGTGATCCAAGGGAGGGTCTCTTCTATGGCTACACCTTC. Translating gives CATSDPREGLFYGYTF.

J is TRBJ2-5 and V is TRBV7-2; D is unresolved. V lost 0 bases and J lost 3, with 8 bases in between. The CDR3 is made up of 14 amino acids. Germline V lookup: CDR1 SGHTA, CDR2 FQGNSA. CDR3 coding DNA: TGTGCCAGCAGCTTAGCGGCAGGAAAAGAGACCCAGTACTTC. Protein: CASSLAAGKETQYF.

The V gene is TRBV6-1, the J gene TRBJ2-7, with TRBD2 matching over 8 bases. Germline values: CDR1 MNHNS, CDR2 SASEGT. The V gene end was trimmed by 1 base and the J gene end by 4 bases; junction bases not matched to a gene: 6. The CDR3 totals 15 residues. In DNA form, the CDR3 reads TGTGCCAGCAGTGAAGGTTACGGGGGGGCTTACGAGCAGTACTTC. Translated, it gives CASSEGYGGAYEQYF.

V is TRBV30 and J is TRBJ1-4; 7 bases match TRBD1. The CDR3 has 14 residues. Germline V gene lookup returns CDR1 GTSNPN and CDR2 SVGIG (reference sequence). V shed 0 bases, J shed 10 bases, and the junction held 8 bases outside the gene matches. The chain's CDR3 is CAWSVGTVGGKLFF. CDR3 sequence (DNA): TGTGCCTGGAGTGTAGGGACAGTGGGTGGAAAACTGTTTTTT. The variable domain in full, completed from reference TRBV30 and TRBJ1-4, reads SQTIHQWPATLVQPVGSPLSLECTVEGTSNPNLYWYRQAAGRGLQLLFYSVGIGQISSEVPQNLSASRPQDRQFILSSKKLLLSDSGFYLCAWSVGTVGGKLFFGSGTQLSVL.

CDR3 nucleotides: TGTGCCAGCAGCTTAGCGCAAGCGGGCGAGCAGTACTTC. Protein product: CASSLAQAGEQYF. The genes are TRBV7-9 and TRBJ2-7, with D tentatively TRBD2 (6 bases). The CDR3 has 13 amino acids. The V and J ends lost 0 bases and 6 bases respectively, with 9 bases between them. The germline V gene encodes CDR1 SEHNR and CDR2 FQNEAQ (reference sequence).

The chain couples TRBV6-5 to TRBJ2-1, with 8 bases lining up with TRBD2. The CDR3 loop spans 14 amino acids. Germline CDR1 and CDR2: MNHEY and SVGAGI. V lost 6 bases to trimming and J lost 6 bases; unmatched junction nucleotides: 7. The CDR3 is CASSAGGRPNEQFF. DNA of the CDR3: TGTGCCAGCAGCGCGGGGGGCCGCCCCAATGAGCAGTTCTTC.

The V gene is TRBV6-5, the J gene TRBJ1-3; 7 nucleotides agree with TRBD1. The V and J ends lost 0 bases and 4 bases, in that order; junction bases with no gene match: 6. This CDR3 spans 16 amino acids. Germline V gene lookup returns CDR1 MNHEY and CDR2 SVGAGI. CDR3 sequence reads: CASSYSTTGIGNTIYF. The CDR3 DNA follows: TGTGCCAGCAGTTACTCCACGACAGGGATAGGAAACACCATATATTTT.

J is TRBJ2-7 and V is TRBV11-3; TRBD2 is a possible D gene (5 bases). The CDR3 contains 13 residues. V lost 5 bases to trimming and J lost 4 bases, with 12 bases between them. CDR1 and CDR2 (germline): SGHNT, YENEEA. The CDR3 DNA is TGTGCCAGCAGCCGCGGGCCCGGGTACGAGCAGTACTTC. It is translated as CASSRGPGYEQYF.

The V gene is TRBV7-9, the J gene TRBJ2-1, with a possible D match to TRBD2 (5 bases). Between the trimmed V and J ends, which lost 3 bases and 2 bases, there was a span of 17 bases. The CDR3 extends over 17 amino acids. Germline CDR1 and CDR2: SEHNR and FQNEAQ (reference sequence). CDR3 bases: TGTGCCAGCAGCTTCAGTCACTTAGGGAGCCCCTACAATGAGCAGTTCTTC. This sequence encodes CASSFSHLGSPYNEQFF.

This sequence joins TRBV7-2 and TRBJ2-7; unclear D gene. This CDR3 spans 12 amino acids. Germline lookup yields CDR1 SGHTA and CDR2 FQGNSA. Trimming took 4 bases from V and 7 from J, leaving 11 bases between them. CDR3: CASSSSIVEQYF. The CDR3, as DNA: TGTGCCAGCAGCTCTTCTATAGTGGAGCAGTACTTC. The variable domain in full, with the rest retrieved from reference TRBV7-2 and TRBJ2-7, is GAGVSQSPSNKVTEKGKDVELRCDPISGHTALYWYRQSLGQGLEFLIYFQGNSAPDKSGLPSDRFSAERTGGSVSTLTIQRTQQEDSAVYLCASSSSIVEQYFGPGTRLTVT.

The CDR3 spells CASSPPGRRTSVNNEQFF. CDR3 coding DNA: TGTGCCAGCTCACCCCCGGGACGCCGGACTAGCGTAAACAATGAGCAGTTCTTC. This chain connects TRBV18 to TRBJ2-1, with 9 bases matching TRBD2. CDR1 KGHSH and CDR2 LQKENI come from the germline V gene. V was pared by 3 bases and J by 5 bases, with 14 bases of the junction left unmatched. This CDR3 is 18 amino acids long.

The J gene is TRBJ2-5, the V gene TRBV6-5; no definite D call. From germline, CDR1 is MNHEY and CDR2 SVGAGI. Trimming stripped 0 bases from V and 5 bases from J, with 13 bases between. This CDR3 comprises 15 residues. The CDR3 DNA sequence: TGTGCCAGCAGTTACTCGAGGCCGGCCGCGGAGACCCAGTACTTC. Translating it yields CASSYSRPAAETQYF.

The count of this clone is one. The chain joins TRBV4-1 to TRBJ2-1, with 7 positions matching TRBD1. The V and J ends lost 1 base and 2 bases, in that order; junction bases with no gene match: 2. Germline CDR1 MGHRA, CDR2 YSYEKL. There are 15 residues in the CDR3. CDR3 residues: CASSQGGTAYNEQFF. CDR3 sequence (DNA): TGCGCCAGCAGCCAAGGGGGGACAGCCTACAATGAGCAGTTCTTC.

This clone was counted at least ten times. In DNA form, the CDR3 reads TGTGCCAGCAGCTTAGCGGGAGACTCCTACGAGCAGTACTTC. Amino acid sequence: CASSLAGDSYEQYF. This chain links TRBV11-3 with TRBJ2-7, with D possibly TRBD2 on 6 matching bases. The CDR3 loop spans 14 amino acids. The ends were cut back, 1 base at V and 0 bases at J, with 7 bases in the middle. The V gene's germline CDR1 is SGHNT and CDR2 YENEEA. The full variable domain, with the rest looked up from reference TRBV11-3 and TRBJ2-7, is EAGVVQSPRYKIIEKKQPVAFWCNPISGHNTLYWYLQNLGQGPELLIRYENEEAVDDSQLPKDRFSAERLKGVDSTLKIQPAELGDSAVYLCASSLAGDSYEQYFGPGTRLTVT.

The genes are TRBV2 and TRBJ2-1, with 12 bases lining up with TRBD1. This CDR3 has 16 amino acids. Per the germline V gene, CDR1 is SNHLY and CDR2 is FYNNEI. V was pared by 4 bases and J by 6 bases, with 7 bases of the junction left unmatched. The CDR3 protein is CASSGTGTGGGNEQFF. The CDR3 region has the DNA TGTGCCAGCAGTGGCACTGGGACAGGGGGCGGCAATGAGCAGTTCTTC.